Below are 28 T cell receptor beta chains sequenced from a single sample in a study of vaccination and CD4 T cells after COVID-19. The antigens these receptors bind are not known. With the Oncomine TCR Beta short-read assay, DNA from cultured CD4+ T cells was sequenced. TCRdb reanalysed the PCR reads using MiXCR and keeps one entry per CDR3 protein. Here the sample spans about 16,000 distinct CDR3 sequences, about 40% being singletons. Noted time point: late sampling 161 to 241 days after vaccination in a few convalescent patients. Documented treatment: roughly ten-day PBMC culture with coronavirus spike peptide pools or control peptides (ViraFEST assay). Sequenced here: CD4+ T cells from blood, cultured in vitro, sampled about 7 months after SARS-CoV-2 vaccination. The receptors come from a human donor who had recovered from COVID-19.

This clonotype appeared a single time. The chain recombines TRBV20-1 with TRBJ1-1, with 9 positions matching TRBD1. In germline, CDR1 is DFQATT, CDR2 SNEGSKA (reference sequence). The CDR3 has 14 amino acids. Unmatched junction bases numbered 10, after V lost 5 bases and J lost 6 bases. This chain's CDR3 is CSAGGGQGFSEAFF. CDR3 sequence (DNA): TGCAGTGCTGGAGGGGGACAGGGATTTTCTGAAGCTTTCTTT.

The rearrangement joins TRBV20-1 to TRBJ2-7, with TRBD2 identical over 8 bases. CDR3 length: 14 residues. Germline trimming cut 6 bases from V and 6 bases from J; bases unmatched to any gene: 13. CDR1 DFQATT and CDR2 SNEGSKA come from the germline V gene (reference sequence). CDR3 loop: CSATRTATSGEQYF. For the CDR3, the DNA is TGCAGTGCAACGCGGACGGCCACTAGCGGCGAGCAGTACTTC.

The sample holds a few counts of this clonotype. The V gene is TRBV7-8, the J gene TRBJ1-6; TRBD1 matches at 8 bases. Germline V gene lookup returns CDR1 SGHVS and CDR2 FQNEAQ. CDR3 size: 18 residues. V was pared by 2 bases and J by 7 bases, with 13 bases of the junction left unmatched. CDR3 loop: CASSLYGTGGSPNSPLHF. The CDR3 DNA reads as TGTGCCAGCAGCTTATACGGGACAGGAGGTTCCCCGAATTCACCCCTCCACTTT. Full variable domain (outside the CDR3, taken from reference TRBV7-8 and TRBJ1-6): GAGVSQSPRYKVAKRGQDVALRCDPISGHVSLFWYQQALGQGPEFLTYFQNEAQLDKSGLPSDRFFAERPEGSVSTLKIQRTQQEDSAVYLCASSLYGTGGSPNSPLHFGNGTRLTVT.

This clonotype occurred a few times. V usage is TRBV19 and J usage is TRBJ2-1; 9 bases agree with TRBD1. Germline CDR1 LNHDA, CDR2 SQIVND (reference sequence). The CDR3 is 15 residues long. The J segment lost 0 bases and the V segment lost 5 bases, leaving 2 bases of the junction unmatched. Here the CDR3 DNA reads TGTGCCAGTAGTGCGGACAGGGGCTCCTACAATGAGCAGTTCTTC. Amino acids: CASSADRGSYNEQFF. The full variable domain, completed using reference TRBV19 and TRBJ2-1, is DGGITQSPKYLFRKEGQNVTLSCEQNLNHDAMYWYRQDPGQGLRLIYYSQIVNDFQKGDIAEGYSVSREKKESFPLTVTSAQKNPTAFYLCASSADRGSYNEQFFGPGTRLTVL.

The V call is TRBV20-1, the J call TRBJ2-5; TRBD2 matches at 11 bases. The V gene's germline CDR1 is DFQATT and CDR2 SNEGSKA (reference sequence). With 6 bases clipped from V and 1 base from J, the junction kept 10 bases outside the gene matches. The CDR3 length is 16 residues. For the CDR3, the DNA is TGCAGTGCCAGCTCCCCAACTAGCGGGGGCCAAGAGACCCAGTACTTC. Translated: CSASSPTSGGQETQYF.

The chain carries TRBV19 and TRBJ2-3; 7 nucleotides align to TRBD2. The germline CDR1 and CDR2 sequences are LNHDA and SQIVND (reference sequence). The CDR3 extends over 15 amino acids. The V segment lost 8 bases and the J segment 1 base; nucleotides outside the gene matches: 9. DNA of the CDR3: TGTGCCAGTCGCCCTGGCGCGGGGGGCACAGATACGCAGTATTTT. Amino acid sequence: CASRPGAGGTDTQYF.

The chain is built from TRBV7-9 and TRBJ1-2; TRBD1 might be the D (5 bases). Trimming cost V 5 bases and J 0 bases, with 16 bases left between them. The germline V gene encodes CDR1 SEHNR and CDR2 FQNEAQ (reference sequence). The CDR3 consists of 16 residues. In nucleotides, the CDR3 is TGTGCCAGCAGCCGGACTCCCAGGGAGTCTAACTATGGCTACACCTTC. Translating it yields CASSRTPRESNYGYTF.

The chain combines TRBV30 with TRBJ1-1; D is possibly TRBD1 (6 bases). The CDR3 is 14 amino acids. Trimming shortened V by 7 bases and J by 4 bases, and 19 bases separated the two germline ends. In germline, CDR1 is GTSNPN, CDR2 SVGIG (reference sequence). The chain's CDR3 is CASARRGVGTEAFF. The CDR3 DNA reads TGTGCCTCCGCTCGAAGGGGGGTTGGCACTGAAGCTTTCTTT.

By share, this clonotype ranks as medium-sized. The rearrangement joins TRBV6-1 to TRBJ2-2; D may be TRBD1 or TRBD2 (5 bases each). V lost 11 bases and J 2 bases, leaving 24 bases between the germline ends. Germline CDR1 reads MNHNS; CDR2 reads SASEGT. The CDR3 extends over 17 amino acids. The CDR3 DNA follows: TGTGCCGCCGCCCGCCGCTATACCGGGACCAACACCGGGGAGCTGTTTTTT. It yields the protein CAAARRYTGTNTGELFF.

The genes are TRBV27 and TRBJ2-1; D is possibly TRBD2 (6 bases). The CDR3 loop spans 14 amino acids. CDR1 and CDR2 (germline): MNHEY, SMNVEV (reference sequence). The germline V and J ends were trimmed by 4 bases and 4 bases, with 11 bases remaining between them. CDR3 nucleotides: TGTGCCAGCAGTTGGGGAGGCTGGTACAATGAGCAGTTCTTC. This sequence encodes CASSWGGWYNEQFF.

V is TRBV6-6 and J is TRBJ1-3, with 7 bases matching TRBD1. The V gene's germline CDR1 is MNHNY and CDR2 SVGAGI (reference sequence). This CDR3 region has 20 residues. V trimming: 2 bases; J trimming: 0 bases; junction bases outside the gene matches: 16. CDR3 residues: CASSYHSPNRGAYSGNTIYF. The CDR3 DNA reads as TGTGCCAGCAGTTACCACTCGCCTAACAGGGGAGCCTACTCTGGAAACACCATATATTTT.

The chain uses TRBV11-3 and TRBJ2-2; 9 positions match TRBD2. Germline V gene lookup returns CDR1 SGHNT and CDR2 YENEEA. The V gene end was trimmed by 5 bases and the J gene end by 7 bases; junction bases not matched to a gene: 8. The CDR3 covers 15 residues. The CDR3 sequence is CASSRGGARDGELFF. The DNA of the CDR3 is TGTGCCAGCAGCCGCGGGGGGGCGCGGGACGGGGAGCTGTTTTTT.

The J gene is TRBJ2-7, the V gene TRBV23-1; D remains unclear. TRBV23-1 is an ORF, with its function uncertain. The CDR3 spans 16 residues. V lost 1 base and J 7 bases, leaving 20 bases between the germline ends. The CDR3 nucleotides read TGCGCCAGCAGTCAATTACCCGACCTATCCCCCACAGAGCAGTACTTC. Translation gives CASSQLPDLSPTEQYF.

This clonotype was detected a few times. The CDR3 region is CSATNPLGTDTQYF. The DNA for the CDR3 is TGCAGTGCCACAAACCCCCTCGGCACAGATACGCAGTATTTT. The chain has TRBV20-1 and TRBJ2-3; no firm D call. The CDR3 runs 14 residues. Between the trimmed V and J ends, which lost 6 bases and 1 base, there was a span of 14 bases. The germline gives CDR1 DFQATT, CDR2 SNEGSKA (reference sequence).

This clonotype has a handful of counts. V gene TRBV27 combines with J gene TRBJ2-3, with D unclear. From germline, CDR1 is MNHEY and CDR2 SMNVEV (reference sequence). CDR3 length: 14 amino acids. Trimming pared 3 bases from V and 1 base from J, leaving 8 bases between. CDR3 nucleotides: TGTGCCAGCAGTTTTAGTCGGGGCACAGATACGCAGTATTTT. Its protein is CASSFSRGTDTQYF.

The chain couples TRBV6-1 to TRBJ1-2, with a possible D match to TRBD1 (5 bases). The germline V gene encodes CDR1 MNHNS and CDR2 SASEGT. This CDR3 contains 14 residues. The V and J ends lost 4 bases and 8 bases respectively, with 17 bases between them. The chain's CDR3 is CASSAHSGGWGYTF. In DNA form, the CDR3 reads TGTGCCAGCAGTGCCCATTCGGGGGGTTGGGGCTACACCTTC.

The table lists this clonotype with a count of one. V usage is TRBV19 and J usage is TRBJ1-1, with D tentatively TRBD1 (5 bases). The CDR3 loop spans 15 amino acids. Germline CDR1 and CDR2: LNHDA and SQIVND (reference sequence). The V end lost 7 bases, the J end lost 2 bases, and 17 bases lay between the germline ends. CDR3 in amino acids: CASILGGGINTEAFF. As DNA, the CDR3 is TGTGCCAGTATCCTGGGGGGGGGAATAAACACTGAAGCTTTCTTT.

The gene calls are TRBV20-1 and TRBJ2-1, with D perhaps TRBD2 (5 bases). The CDR3 consists of 13 residues. The germline V gene encodes CDR1 DFQATT and CDR2 SNEGSKA (reference sequence). With 1 base removed from V and 7 bases from J, the gap between germline ends came to 11 bases. CDR3 nucleotide sequence: TGCAGTGCTAGAGGGCCAACGGGGAATGAGCAGTTCTTC. Residues: CSARGPTGNEQFF.

V and J are TRBV11-3 and TRBJ2-2; 11 bases line up with TRBD1. CDR1 and CDR2 (germline): SGHNT, YENEEA. The J segment lost 3 bases and the V segment lost 5 bases, leaving 5 bases of the junction unmatched. This CDR3 contains 16 residues. CDR3 in DNA: TGTGCCAGCAGCCTAAGGACAGGGGGCGACACCGGGGAGCTGTTTTTT. Its protein product is CASSLRTGGDTGELFF.

This clonotype came up a few times. This rearrangement joins TRBV20-1 to TRBJ2-5; D perhaps matches TRBD1 (7 bases). The CDR3 consists of 14 residues. V was shortened by 1 base and J by 5 bases, with 14 bases between the two germline ends. The germline V gene has CDR1 DFQATT and CDR2 SNEGSKA (reference sequence). The CDR3 coding sequence is TGCAGTGCTAGAGTTGGAGGGGGCGGGGAGACCCAGTACTTC. It codes for CSARVGGGGETQYF.

The chain has TRBV7-2 and TRBJ1-1, with 8 bases lining up with TRBD1. The CDR3 is 12 amino acids. From germline, CDR1 is SGHTA and CDR2 FQGNSA. Trimming removed 2 bases from V and 10 bases from J; junction bases left unmatched: 3. The chain's CDR3 is CASSLRQGRAFF. DNA for the CDR3: TGTGCCAGCAGCTTACGACAGGGGAGAGCTTTCTTT.

This clonotype turned up a few times. The chain recombines TRBV7-2 with TRBJ1-2, with 7 bases lining up with TRBD1. CDR1 and CDR2 from the germline V gene are SGHTA and FQGNSA. V lost 5 bases to trimming and J lost 4 bases; unmatched junction nucleotides: 7. The CDR3 length is 14 residues. CDR3 region: CASSPDRQSYGYTF. In DNA, the CDR3 is TGTGCCAGCAGCCCGGACAGGCAGTCCTATGGCTACACCTTC.

The rearrangement uses TRBV20-1 and TRBJ2-5; 13 bases are a match to TRBD2. Germline V gene data show CDR1 as DFQATT and CDR2 as SNEGSKA (reference sequence). The CDR3 consists of 14 residues. Losses at the gene ends were 1 base for V and 5 bases for J; bases not matched to a gene: 1. CDR3 bases: TGCAGTGCTAGAGGACTAGCGGGGGGCGAGACCCAGTACTTC. Translating gives CSARGLAGGETQYF.

This clonotype turned up a few times. The chain joins TRBV6-1 to TRBJ2-7; D unresolved. Germline values: CDR1 MNHNS, CDR2 SASEGT. The V and J ends lost 8 bases and 0 bases respectively, with 14 bases between them. CDR3 size: 14 residues. The CDR3 bases are TGTGCCAGCGCGGCCAGACAAACCTCCTACGAGCAGTACTTC. It specifies CASAARQTSYEQYF.

This clonotype has more than one count but fewer than ten. V gene TRBV7-8 combines with J gene TRBJ2-3; D remains unclear. The V end lost 7 bases, the J end lost 4 bases, and 15 bases lay between the germline ends. The V gene's germline CDR1 is SGHVS and CDR2 FQNEAQ. The CDR3 loop spans 14 amino acids. This CDR3 is CASTIINAADTQYF. The CDR3 DNA reads TGTGCCAGCACAATCATTAATGCCGCAGATACGCAGTATTTT.

This chain links TRBV4-1 with TRBJ1-2; possible D gene TRBD1, 6 bases. The CDR3 loop spans 15 amino acids. V gave up 0 bases and J gave up 5 bases, with 13 bases separating them. Per germline, CDR1 MGHRA and CDR2 YSYEKL. CDR3 loop: CASSQEGARAYGYTF. The CDR3 bases are TGCGCCAGCAGCCAAGAGGGGGCAAGAGCTTATGGCTACACCTTC.

The chain carries TRBV7-2 and TRBJ2-7, with D perhaps matching TRBD2 (5 bases). Germline lookup yields CDR1 SGHTA and CDR2 FQGNSA. V lost 5 bases to trimming and J lost 6 bases, with 14 bases between them. The CDR3 extends over 13 amino acids. The CDR3 DNA sequence: TGTGCCAGCAGCCCACGCCGAGGGTTCGAGCAGTACTTC. Amino acid sequence: CASSPRRGFEQYF.

This clonotype was observed a handful of times. The chain links TRBV7-2 to TRBJ1-5; D gene uncertain. CDR3 size: 14 residues. V dropped 5 bases and J dropped 2 bases, with 10 bases sitting between them. Germline CDR1 SGHTA, CDR2 FQGNSA. The CDR3 coding sequence is TGTGCCAGCAGCGCAATGCGGGGCAATCAGCCCCAGCATTTT. Translating it yields CASSAMRGNQPQHF.